This T cell receptor (beta chain) stems from a study of blood T cell repertoires in COVID-19. Study as a whole: Samples came from the United States, Italy and Spain, spanning acute and convalescent COVID-19. T cells, B-cell-depleted T cells, or PBMCs provided the cDNA or gDNA that served as material.

The study drew participants aged about 18 to 89 years from roughly 25 US areas. This clone was recorded only once. Generated by immunoSEQ multiplex PCR, the TCRdb table keeps only in-frame clones and is missing some. The data contain roughly 360,000 clones, about four fifths of them singletons. The CDR3 loop spans 16 amino acids. Germline V gene lookup returns CDR1 LNHDA and CDR2 SQIVND (reference sequence). V lost 6 bases, J lost 6 bases, and 21 bases lay in between. This clonotype was sampled from a woman between 50 and 59 years old who had recovered from COVID-19. J is TRBJ2-1 and V is TRBV19, with D possibly matching TRBD2 (5 bases). The specimen sequenced was PBMCs or T cells enriched from blood (not recorded which). The CDR3, as DNA: TGTGCCAGTAGCTGGCGAGACTCTTTCGCGGGCAATGAGCAGTTCTTC. It is translated as CASSWRDSFAGNEQFF.